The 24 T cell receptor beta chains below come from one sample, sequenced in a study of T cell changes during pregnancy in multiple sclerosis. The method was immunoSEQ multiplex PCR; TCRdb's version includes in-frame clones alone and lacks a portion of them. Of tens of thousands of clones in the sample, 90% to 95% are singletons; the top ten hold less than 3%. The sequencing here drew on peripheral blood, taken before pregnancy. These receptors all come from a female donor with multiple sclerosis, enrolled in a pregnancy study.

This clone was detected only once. The CDR3 nucleotides read TGTGCCAGCAGGATGACAGGGCTAGTTAACTATGGCTACACCTTC. Translated: CASRMTGLVNYGYTF. The V call is TRBV27, the J call TRBJ1-2; TRBD1 aligns across 7 bases. V lost 6 bases and J lost 1; bases outside the gene matches: 8. The germline V gene has CDR1 MNHEY and CDR2 SMNVEV (reference sequence). The CDR3 extends over 15 amino acids.

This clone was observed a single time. CDR3 in DNA: TGTGCCAGCAGTTCCCGGACTAGCGGGAGCTATGAGCAGTTCTTC. Protein product: CASSSRTSGSYEQFF. The chain is built from TRBV6-5 and TRBJ2-1, with 13 nucleotides matching TRBD2. The length of the CDR3 is 15 residues. Germline V gene data show CDR1 as MNHEY and CDR2 as SVGAGI. Germline trimming cut 4 bases from V and 8 bases from J; bases unmatched to any gene: 5.

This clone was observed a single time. In DNA form, the CDR3 reads TGTGCCAGCAGTCCCAAGACTAGCTTCAATGAGCAGTTCTTC. Protein sequence: CASSPKTSFNEQFF. The gene calls are TRBV27 and TRBJ2-1, with 7 nucleotides matching TRBD2. This CDR3 contains 14 residues. Germline-derived CDR1 and CDR2 are MNHEY and SMNVEV (reference sequence). Germline trimming cut 5 bases from V and 6 bases from J; bases unmatched to any gene: 7.

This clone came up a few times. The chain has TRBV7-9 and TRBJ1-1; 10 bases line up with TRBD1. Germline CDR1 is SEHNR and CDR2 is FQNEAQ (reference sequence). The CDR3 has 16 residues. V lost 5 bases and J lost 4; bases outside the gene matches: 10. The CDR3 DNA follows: TGTGCCAGCAGCCCCCGGGCCGGGACAGGGGTCACTGAAGCTTTCTTT. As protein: CASSPRAGTGVTEAFF.

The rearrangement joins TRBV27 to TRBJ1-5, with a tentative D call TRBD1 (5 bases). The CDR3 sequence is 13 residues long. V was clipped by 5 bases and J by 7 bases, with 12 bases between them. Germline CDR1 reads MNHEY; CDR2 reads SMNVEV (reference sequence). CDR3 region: CASSIRVRQPQHF. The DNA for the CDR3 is TGTGCCAGCAGTATCAGGGTTCGCCAGCCCCAGCATTTT.

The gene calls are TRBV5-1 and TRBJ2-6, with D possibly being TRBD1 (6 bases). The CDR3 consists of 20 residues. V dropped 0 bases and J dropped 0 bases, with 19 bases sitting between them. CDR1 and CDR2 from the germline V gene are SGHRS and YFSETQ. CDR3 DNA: TGCGCCAGCAGCTTGGAACAGGGTCGGGTATTGACCTCTGGGGCCAACGTCCTGACTTTC. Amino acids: CASSLEQGRVLTSGANVLTF.

This chain's CDR3 is CASTPLEVSGDTGELFF. CDR3 nucleotide sequence: TGTGCCAGTACCCCACTTGAGGTTAGCGGGGACACCGGGGAGCTGTTTTTT. This chain links TRBV19 with TRBJ2-2; 8 nucleotides line up with TRBD2. Germline trimming cut 7 bases from V and 3 bases from J; bases unmatched to any gene: 13. Per the germline V gene, CDR1 is LNHDA and CDR2 is SQIVND (reference sequence). CDR3 length: 17 amino acids.

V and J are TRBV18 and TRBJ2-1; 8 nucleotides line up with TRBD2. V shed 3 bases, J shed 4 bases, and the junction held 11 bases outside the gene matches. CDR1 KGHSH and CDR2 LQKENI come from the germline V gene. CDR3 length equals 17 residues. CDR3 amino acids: CASSPQLAGGTYNEQFF. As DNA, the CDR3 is TGTGCCAGCTCACCTCAGCTAGCGGGTGGAACTTACAATGAGCAGTTCTTC.

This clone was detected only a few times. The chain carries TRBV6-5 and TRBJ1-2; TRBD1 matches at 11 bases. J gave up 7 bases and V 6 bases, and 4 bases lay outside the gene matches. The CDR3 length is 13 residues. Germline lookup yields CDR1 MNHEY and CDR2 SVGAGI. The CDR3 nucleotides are TGTGCCAGCAGGGACAGGGGGCTCAGTGGCTACACCTTC. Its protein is CASRDRGLSGYTF.

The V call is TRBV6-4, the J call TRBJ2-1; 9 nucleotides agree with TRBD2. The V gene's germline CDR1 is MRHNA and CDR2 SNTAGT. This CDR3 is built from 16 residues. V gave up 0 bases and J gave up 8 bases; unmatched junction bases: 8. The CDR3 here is CASSDSSSGSVDEQFF. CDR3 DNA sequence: TGTGCCAGCAGTGACTCGAGTAGCGGGAGTGTCGATGAGCAGTTCTTC.

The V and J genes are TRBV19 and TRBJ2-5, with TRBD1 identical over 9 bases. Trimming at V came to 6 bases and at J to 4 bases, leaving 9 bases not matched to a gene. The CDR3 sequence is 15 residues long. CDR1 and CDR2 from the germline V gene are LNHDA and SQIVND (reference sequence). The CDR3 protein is CASSEGTGSRETQYF. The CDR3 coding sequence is TGTGCCAGTAGCGAAGGGACAGGGTCGCGAGAGACCCAGTACTTC.

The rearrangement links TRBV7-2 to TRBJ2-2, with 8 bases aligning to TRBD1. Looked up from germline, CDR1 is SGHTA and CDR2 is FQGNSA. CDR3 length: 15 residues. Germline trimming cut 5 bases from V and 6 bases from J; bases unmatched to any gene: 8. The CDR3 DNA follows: TGTGCCAGCAGCACTAGCCCGGACAGGGCCGGGGAGCTGTTTTTT. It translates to CASSTSPDRAGELFF.

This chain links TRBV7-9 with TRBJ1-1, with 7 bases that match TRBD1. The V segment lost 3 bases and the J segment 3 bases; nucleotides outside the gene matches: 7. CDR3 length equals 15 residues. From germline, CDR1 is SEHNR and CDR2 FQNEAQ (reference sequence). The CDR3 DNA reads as TGTGCCAGCAGCTTGTATACAGGGGAATACACTGAAGCTTTCTTT. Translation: CASSLYTGEYTEAFF.

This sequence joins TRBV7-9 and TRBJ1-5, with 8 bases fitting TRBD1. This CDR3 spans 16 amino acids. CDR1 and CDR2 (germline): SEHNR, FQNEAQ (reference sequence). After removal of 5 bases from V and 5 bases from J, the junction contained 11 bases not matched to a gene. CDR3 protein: CASSPVLGQGYQPQHF. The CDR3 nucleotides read TGTGCCAGCAGCCCCGTCCTTGGACAGGGCTATCAGCCCCAGCATTTT.

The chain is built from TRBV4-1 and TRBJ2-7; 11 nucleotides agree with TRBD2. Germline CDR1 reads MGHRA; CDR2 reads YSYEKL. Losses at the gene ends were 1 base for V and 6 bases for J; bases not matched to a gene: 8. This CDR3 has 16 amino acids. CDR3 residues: CASSQAPSGRFGEQYF. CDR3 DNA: TGCGCCAGCAGCCAAGCGCCTAGCGGGAGGTTCGGCGAGCAGTACTTC.

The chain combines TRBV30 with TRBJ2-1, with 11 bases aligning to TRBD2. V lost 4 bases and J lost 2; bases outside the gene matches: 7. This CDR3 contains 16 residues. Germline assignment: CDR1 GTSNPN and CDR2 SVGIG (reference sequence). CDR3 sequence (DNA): TGTGCCTGGAAACTAGCGGGAGCTGTTCCCTACAATGAGCAGTTCTTC. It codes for CAWKLAGAVPYNEQFF. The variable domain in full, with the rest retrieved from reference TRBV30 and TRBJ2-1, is SQTIHQWPATLVQPVGSPLSLECTVEGTSNPNLYWYRQAAGRGLQLLFYSVGIGQISSEVPQNLSASRPQDRQFILSSKKLLLSDSGFYLCAWKLAGAVPYNEQFFGPGTRLTVL.

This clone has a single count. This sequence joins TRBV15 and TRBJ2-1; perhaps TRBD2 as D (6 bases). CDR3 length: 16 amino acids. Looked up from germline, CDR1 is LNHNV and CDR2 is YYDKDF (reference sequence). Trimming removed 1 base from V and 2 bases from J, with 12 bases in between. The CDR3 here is CATSRGGGATYNEQFF. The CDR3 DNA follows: TGTGCCACCAGCAGAGGTGGCGGGGCAACCTACAATGAGCAGTTCTTC.

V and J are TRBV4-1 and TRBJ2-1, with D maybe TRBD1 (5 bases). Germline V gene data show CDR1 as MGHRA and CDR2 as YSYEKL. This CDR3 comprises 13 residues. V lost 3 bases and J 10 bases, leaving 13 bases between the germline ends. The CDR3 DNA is TGCGCCAGCAGCCAGTCCACAGGCCGAGAGCAGTTCTTC. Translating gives CASSQSTGREQFF.

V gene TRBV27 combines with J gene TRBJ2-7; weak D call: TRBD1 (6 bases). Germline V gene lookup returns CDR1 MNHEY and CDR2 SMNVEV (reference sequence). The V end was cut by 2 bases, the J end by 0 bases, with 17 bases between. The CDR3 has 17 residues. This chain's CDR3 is CASSLSPPGVPSYEQYF. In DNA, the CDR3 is TGTGCCAGCAGTTTAAGTCCTCCAGGGGTTCCCTCCTACGAGCAGTACTTC.

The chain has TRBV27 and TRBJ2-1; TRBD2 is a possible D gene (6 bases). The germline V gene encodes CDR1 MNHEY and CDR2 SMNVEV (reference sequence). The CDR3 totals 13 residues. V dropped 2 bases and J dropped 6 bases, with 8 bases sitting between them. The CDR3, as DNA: TGTGCCAGCAGTTTAGGAGGGTCCAATGAGCAGTTCTTC. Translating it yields CASSLGGSNEQFF.

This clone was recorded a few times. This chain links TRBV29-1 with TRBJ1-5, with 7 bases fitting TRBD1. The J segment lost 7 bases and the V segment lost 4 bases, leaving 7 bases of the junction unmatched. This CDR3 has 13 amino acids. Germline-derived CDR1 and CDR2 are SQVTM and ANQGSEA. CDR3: CSVGQGTYQPQHF. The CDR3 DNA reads TGCAGCGTTGGACAGGGTACTTACCAGCCCCAGCATTTT.

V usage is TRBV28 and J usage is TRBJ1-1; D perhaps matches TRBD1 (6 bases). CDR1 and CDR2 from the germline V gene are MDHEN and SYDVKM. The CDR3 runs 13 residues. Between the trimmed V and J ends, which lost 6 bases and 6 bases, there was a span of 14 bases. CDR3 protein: CASSSRGLAEAFF. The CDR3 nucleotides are TGTGCCAGCAGCAGTAGGGGGTTGGCTGAAGCTTTCTTT.

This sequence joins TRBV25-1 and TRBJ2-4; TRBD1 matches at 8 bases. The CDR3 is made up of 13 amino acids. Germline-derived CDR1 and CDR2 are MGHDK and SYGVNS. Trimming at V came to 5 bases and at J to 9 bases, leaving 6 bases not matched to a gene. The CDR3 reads CASSKQGVGIQYF. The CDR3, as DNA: TGTGCCAGCAGTAAACAGGGGGTGGGCATTCAGTACTTC.

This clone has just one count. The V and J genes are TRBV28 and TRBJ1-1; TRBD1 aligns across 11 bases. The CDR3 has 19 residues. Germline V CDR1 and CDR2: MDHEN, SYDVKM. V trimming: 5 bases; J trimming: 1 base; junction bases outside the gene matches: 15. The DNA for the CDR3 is TGTGCCAGCAGTGGGTTTCCAACGGGGACAGGGGGTTGGAACACTGAAGCTTTCTTT. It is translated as CASSGFPTGTGGWNTEAFF.